This note documents a single TCR beta chain sequence. Clones were read by immunoSEQ multiplex PCR, and TCRdb kept only the in-frame ones, dropping some. The sample lists hundreds of thousands of clones; approximately 90% were seen once. This record comes from a study of blood T cell repertoires in COVID-19. CDR1 is SQVTM and CDR2 is ANQGSEA in the germline V gene. The CDR3 loop spans 18 amino acids. With 0 bases clipped from V and 2 bases from J, the junction kept 11 bases outside the gene matches. The chain combines TRBV29-1 with TRBJ2-1; 9 positions match TRBD2. The sequenced material came from PBMCs or T cells enriched from blood (not recorded which). This TCR was sampled from a woman between 35 and 50 years old who had recovered from COVID-19. As DNA, the CDR3 is TGCAGCGTTGAAGATTCGACTAGCGGAGTCTTCCCCTACAATGAGCAGTTCTTC. It translates to CSVEDSTSGVFPYNEQFF.